The source of this T cell receptor (beta chain) is a study of blood T cell repertoires in COVID-19. Study background: In each case, the material was cDNA or gDNA derived from T cells, B-cell-depleted T cells, or PBMCs.

The length of the CDR3 is 15 residues. The V gene end was trimmed by 5 bases and the J gene end by 6 bases; junction bases not matched to a gene: 9. CDR1 is MNHEY, CDR2 SVGAGI, per germline. The repertoire was sequenced with immunoSEQ multiplex PCR; TCRdb's copy has only in-frame clones and lacks some. Of around 250,000 clones listed, 80% to 85% are singletons. The sample consisted of peripheral blood. This TCR came from a woman aged 40-49 years who had recovered from COVID-19. The chain couples TRBV6-5 to TRBJ2-4; the match to TRBD1 covers 8 bases. CDR3 sequence: CASSPQGDRGNIQYF. The CDR3 DNA follows: TGTGCCAGCAGTCCCCAGGGAGACAGGGGAAACATTCAGTACTTC.